This entry describes one T cell receptor beta chain. Its target antigen remains unknown. Per-nucleotide qualities are absent, and no much larger clonotype sits a single base away. This specimen comes from a study of CD8 T cells in Susac syndrome (dated by TCRdb to between 2019 and 2020). With respect to the entire study: The study used repertoire sequencing to test whether antigen drove CD8+ T cell activation and differentiation in Susac syndrome. The study compared CD8+ T cell repertoire clonality among 12 healthy donors, around 14 Susac syndrome patients and 15 multiple sclerosis patients. General study outcomes and caveats: The TCR sequencing and HLA analysis was acknowledged to have included a relatively small number of individuals.

V drops 5 bases and J drops 3 bases, leaving 14 bases in between. The germline V gene gives CDR1 as SGHTA and CDR2 as FQGNSA. The CDR3 has 15 amino acids, counting the end cysteine and phenylalanine. The entry retains the CDR3 DNA only, 45 bases that are in frame from base 1. RNA was extracted with the RNeasy kit and about 0.5 to 1 ug was reverse transcribed using random hexamers. The immunoSEQ multiplex PCR assay, which covers 54 Vbeta and 13 Jbeta segments, was used to amplify TCR beta CDR3 regions. PCR amplification bias was corrected by using a synthetic template baseline for primer optimization and computational correction. In the original analysis: Reads were annotated to V, D and J genes according to IMGT and were analyzed with immunoSEQ Analyzer, with only productive sequences retained. Clonality was calculated as one minus the Shannon entropy normalized by log2 of the number of productive unique sequences. For each patient and control, public and private clones were evaluated within the 100 most prevalent clones. Susac-specific clones were defined as absent from healthy and MS cohorts, 800 to 1,200 published viral clones and other ImmuneACCESS disease sequences. TCRdb applied fastp at Q25 and MiXCR to the public reads, then kept only in-frame beta chains. Each record represents a unique CDR3 protein, reported with the most common genes and DNA among its rows. The V and J calls here are based on TCRdb, not the publication. The sample table lists over 95,000 distinct CDR3 sequences, around 90% of them with a count of one. The top ten hold roughly 0.11% of the sample.

Peripheral blood CD8+ and CD4+ T cells from healthy donors, Susac syndrome patients and multiple sclerosis patients were profiled by high-throughput TCR beta sequencing. The healthy donors served as controls matched for age and sex. Bulk CD8+ and CD4+ T cells were purified by magnetic negative isolation, while CD8+ TEMRA cells were enriched using FACS. Blood was drawn into EDTA tubes, processed within 24 hours, and PBMCs were isolated by density gradient centrifugation. PBMCs destined for TCR sequencing were cryopreserved in liquid nitrogen and later thawed in a 37 °C water bath. Purity of sorted or isolated CD4+, CD8+ and CD8+ TEMRA cells was at least 90%.

Sequenced input: CD8+ T cells from PBMCs. The chain joins TRBV7-2 to TRBJ1-5; the D gene is perhaps TRBD1, on 6 matching bases. This clonotype was sampled from a human donor in good health. The CDR3 protein sequence reads: CTSSLDRSYNQPQHF. The sequence in DNA is TGTACCAGCAGCCTCGACAGGAGTTACAATCAGCCCCAGCATTTT.